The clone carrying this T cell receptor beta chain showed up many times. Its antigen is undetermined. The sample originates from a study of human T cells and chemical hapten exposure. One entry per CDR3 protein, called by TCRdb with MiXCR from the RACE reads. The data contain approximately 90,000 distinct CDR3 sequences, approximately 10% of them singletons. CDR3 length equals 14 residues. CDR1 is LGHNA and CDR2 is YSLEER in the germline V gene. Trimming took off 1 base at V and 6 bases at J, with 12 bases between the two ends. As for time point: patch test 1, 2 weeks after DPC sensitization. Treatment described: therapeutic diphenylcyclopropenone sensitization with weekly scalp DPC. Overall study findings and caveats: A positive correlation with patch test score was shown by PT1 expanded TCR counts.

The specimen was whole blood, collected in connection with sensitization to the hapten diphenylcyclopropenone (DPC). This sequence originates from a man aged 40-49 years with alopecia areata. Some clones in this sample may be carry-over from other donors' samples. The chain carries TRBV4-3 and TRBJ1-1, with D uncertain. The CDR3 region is CASSQAQGIPEAFF. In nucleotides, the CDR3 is TGCGCCAGCAGCCAAGCTCAAGGGATCCCTGAAGCTTTCTTT.